This T cell receptor (beta chain) derives from a study of blood T cell repertoires in COVID-19. Overall study: Samples representing acute and convalescent COVID-19 were sourced from the United States, Italy and Spain.

Method: immunoSEQ multiplex PCR; TCRdb's copy keeps in-frame clones and lacks some. The sample consists of 150,000 to 200,000 clones, just over 85% of them appearing once. The sequencing input was peripheral blood. The receptor was isolated from a man aged 45 to 65 with active or convalescent COVID-19.

CDR3: CASSQGPGGTMNEQFF. Written as DNA, the CDR3 is TGCGCCAGCAGCCAAGGCCCGGGGGGAACTATGAATGAGCAGTTCTTC. This chain connects TRBV4-1 to TRBJ2-1, with 7 bases lining up with TRBD2. V was pared by 1 base and J by 7 bases, with 10 bases of the junction left unmatched. CDR3 length equals 16 residues. From germline, CDR1 is MGHRA and CDR2 YSYEKL.